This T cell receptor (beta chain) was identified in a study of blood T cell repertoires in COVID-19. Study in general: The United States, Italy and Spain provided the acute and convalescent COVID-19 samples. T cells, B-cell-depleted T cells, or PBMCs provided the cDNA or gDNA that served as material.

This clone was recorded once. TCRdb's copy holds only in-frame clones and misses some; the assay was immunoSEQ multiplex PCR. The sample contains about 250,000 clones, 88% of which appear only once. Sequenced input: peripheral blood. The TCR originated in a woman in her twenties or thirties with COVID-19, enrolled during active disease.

CDR3 in DNA: TGCGCCAGCAGACGAACCGGAACAGGTTCACGAAACAATGAGCAGTTCTTC. As protein: CASRRTGTGSRNNEQFF. J is TRBJ2-1 and V is TRBV10-2; perhaps TRBD1 as D (5 bases). The CDR3 has 17 residues. Between the trimmed V and J ends, which lost 6 bases and 5 bases, there was a span of 23 bases. Per germline, CDR1 WSHSY and CDR2 SAAADI.